This is a list of T cell receptor beta chains from one sample in a study of blood T cell repertoires in COVID-19. Produced via immunoSEQ multiplex PCR; TCRdb's table is partial and in-frame only. The sample shows some 77,000 clones, around 88% of them seen only once. The sample comprised peripheral blood. These receptors came from a man aged 25-45 years with acute or convalescent COVID-19. Each CDR3 is given with its conserved first and last residue.

J	V	length	CDR3
TRBJ1-3	TRBV29-1	17	CSVGKGGTGGSGNTIYF
TRBJ2-7	TRBV27	13	CASSRDFSYEQYF
TRBJ2-3	TRBV7-8	17	CASSLRGLGQGPDTQYF
TRBJ2-7	TRBV11-2	13	CASSLVRSHEQYF
TRBJ2-1	TRBV5-4	13	CASFGAGAGEQFF
TRBJ1-5	TRBV5-1	13	CASSPGQGEPQHF
TRBJ2-1	TRBV10-3	14	CATSRDSGSDEQFF
TRBJ2-3	TRBV5-1	13	CASSSLAEDTQYF
TRBJ2-7	TRBV10-1	13	CASSGGTSLEQYF
TRBJ2-1	TRBV24-1	14	CATSASGRVGEQFF
TRBJ2-1	TRBV7-8	16	CASSPKAGGPAVEQFF
TRBJ2-7	TRBV29-1	13	CSVENRGLSEQYF
TRBJ1-4	TRBV6-5	11	CASSPYEKLFF
TRBJ2-1	TRBV5-1	14	CASSLEGAFGEQFF
TRBJ2-1	TRBV5-1	13	CASRSRGGNEQFF
TRBJ2-3	TRBV6-4	14	CASSDGEGTDTQYF
TRBJ2-7	TRBV5-6	14	CASSLQGFSYEQYF
TRBJ2-1	TRBV6-6	12	CASRGSSREQFF
TRBJ1-1	TRBV29-1	14	CSASLGTGSSEAFF
TRBJ2-3	TRBV5-1	14	CASRGQPSTDTQYF
TRBJ2-7	TRBV20-1	13	CSASSPGLYKQYF
TRBJ2-2	TRBV7-9	12	CASSLVGGELFF
TRBJ2-2	TRBV7-2	15	CASSLASGRTGELFF
TRBJ2-4	TRBV7-9	15	CASSQDGQGENIQYF
TRBJ1-2	TRBV2	13	CATLRGGIYGYTF
TRBJ1-5	TRBV7-2	14	CASSSTGANQPQHF
TRBJ2-7	TRBV27	16	CASSLRLLNRVLKQYF
TRBJ2-1	TRBV6-1	14	CASSDLRGGNEQFF
TRBJ2-7	TRBV6-5	14	CASAMLAGAYEQYF
TRBJ2-7	TRBV6-5	14	CASGRWGQSDEQYF
TRBJ2-3	TRBV27	17	CASSRAPPGISTDTQYF
TRBJ2-6	TRBV5-8	16	CASKLTANSGANVLTF
TRBJ2-7	TRBV5-1	13	CASRRDIAYEQYF
TRBJ2-7	TRBV19	15	CASSPRGTVSYEQYF
TRBJ2-7	TRBV7-2	13	CASSIVSSYEQYF
TRBJ2-5	TRBV28	15	CASSLTSGVTETQYF
TRBJ2-5	TRBV5-1	14	CASSFGGRGETQYF
TRBJ2-3	TRBV9	16	CASSPWPGQVSDTQYF
TRBJ2-7	TRBV10-3	12	CAISAGAYEQYF
TRBJ2-1	TRBV28	16	CASIPPYRGRRDEQFF
TRBJ1-5	TRBV30	17	CAWSRGTGRDSNQPQHF
TRBJ2-5	TRBV25-1	16	CASTTPSGQGGETQYF
TRBJ2-1	TRBV5-6	15	CASSLPGGLYNEQFF
TRBJ2-5	TRBV2	15	CASSAKGVLGETQYF
TRBJ2-1	TRBV5-4	19	CASTIEGQGALSSYNEQFF
TRBJ2-7	TRBV10-2	17	CASSADRAPYFSYEQYF
TRBJ1-2	TRBV5-8	17	CASSRSISGEANYGYTF
TRBJ2-7	TRBV28	13	CASAREIWYEQYF
TRBJ2-7	TRBV15	15	CATSRDVGQVYEQYF
TRBJ1-2	TRBV13	13	CASSSDRLYGYTF
TRBJ1-4	TRBV3-1/TRBV3-2	14	CASSQRGVNEKLFF
TRBJ1-5	TRBV2	14	CASRKGLSNQPQHF
TRBJ2-7	TRBV6-2/TRBV6-3	16	CASSLIIAGWFYEQYF
TRBJ2-2	TRBV18	21	CASSPCRWYPRVERDTGELFF
TRBJ1-3	TRBV4-2	13	CASSQEVHPEVYF
TRBJ1-5	TRBV6-2/TRBV6-3	13	CASSARDNQPQHF
TRBJ2-7	TRBV5-4	15	CASSSTSSYADEQYF
TRBJ2-4	TRBV6-2/TRBV6-3	16	CASSYSYRVGKNIQYF